The 19 T cell receptor beta chains presented below share a single source sample, sequenced in a study of shared clonotypes between healthy human individuals. TCRdb keeps only in-frame clones here, not all; method: immunoSEQ multiplex PCR. Here the sample spans 2 million to 2.5 million clones, 80% to 95% being singletons. The specimen was naive CD4+ T cells from PBMCs. Subset meaning: CD45RA+ positively selected. These receptors originate from a young man in good health. Some clones in this sample may be carry-over from other donors' samples.

The genes are TRBV28 and TRBJ1-5; no definite D call. CDR1 and CDR2 from the germline V gene are MDHEN and SYDVKM. V lost 4 bases to trimming and J lost 3 bases, with 10 bases between them. The length of the CDR3 is 14 residues. Here the CDR3 DNA reads TGTGCCAGCAGTTCGGACGGAAACAATCAGCCCCAGCATTTT. The encoded protein is CASSSDGNNQPQHF.

The rearrangement joins TRBV5-1 to TRBJ1-4, with 9 positions matching TRBD1. V dropped 4 bases and J dropped 7; count of bases not matched to a gene: 5. Looked up from germline, CDR1 is SGHRS and CDR2 is YFSETQ. The CDR3 extends over 14 amino acids. This CDR3 reads CASSTGTGIEKLFF. CDR3 nucleotide sequence: TGCGCCAGCAGCACAGGGACAGGGATTGAAAAACTGTTTTTT.

The chain combines TRBV5-4 with TRBJ2-7; 9 nucleotides line up with TRBD1. CDR3 size: 14 residues. From germline, CDR1 is SGHNT and CDR2 YYREEE (reference sequence). After removal of 3 bases from V and 5 bases from J, the junction contained 6 bases not matched to a gene. The CDR3 spells CASSWSTGGDEQYF. In DNA, the CDR3 is TGTGCCAGCAGCTGGAGTACAGGGGGCGACGAGCAGTACTTC.

Concerning this clone itself: Other nucleotide sequences in the sample specify the same CDR3. The chain links TRBV2 to TRBJ1-5; no clear D gene. The CDR3 runs to 12 residues. Germline V gives CDR1 SNHLY, CDR2 FYNNEI. V lost 4 bases to trimming and J lost 3 bases, with 4 bases between them. DNA of the CDR3: TGTGCCAGCAGTGGGAACAATCAGCCCCAGCATTTT. Translation gives CASSGNNQPQHF.

The chain uses TRBV10-3 and TRBJ2-5, with D possibly TRBD1 on 6 matching bases. V dropped 7 bases and J dropped 0 bases, with 12 bases sitting between them. This CDR3 comprises 14 residues. Germline V gene data show CDR1 as ENHRY and CDR2 as SYGVKD. DNA for the CDR3: TGTGCCATCAAGGGGGACCTGTACCAAGAGACCCAGTACTTC. This sequence encodes CAIKGDLYQETQYF.

The chain combines TRBV7-2 with TRBJ2-5, with D perhaps TRBD2 (6 bases). Germline-derived CDR1 and CDR2 are SGHTA and FQGNSA. CDR3 length equals 15 residues. The V and J ends lost 7 bases and 3 bases respectively, with 18 bases between them. The CDR3 region is CASNRGGSAKETQYF. CDR3 nucleotide sequence: TGTGCCAGCAACCGAGGAGGGTCTGCCAAAGAGACCCAGTACTTC.

A word on this clone: Other DNA sequences in this sample translate to the same CDR3. This sequence joins TRBV19 and TRBJ1-2; D possibly corresponds to TRBD1 (6 bases). The CDR3 length is 13 residues. V shed 6 bases and J shed 3 bases, with 11 bases lying between them. Germline V gene sequence: CDR1 LNHDA, CDR2 SQIVND (reference sequence). The CDR3 DNA reads as TGTGCCAGTAGGCTGACAGGAGACTATGGCTACACCTTC. Its protein is CASRLTGDYGYTF. The variable domain in full, with the rest retrieved from reference TRBV19 and TRBJ1-2, is DGGITQSPKYLFRKEGQNVTLSCEQNLNHDAMYWYRQDPGQGLRLIYYSQIVNDFQKGDIAEGYSVSREKKESFPLTVTSAQKNPTAFYLCASRLTGDYGYTFGSGTRLTVV.

This sequence joins TRBV11-1 and TRBJ2-7; D gene ambiguous. The CDR3 is 13 residues long. Trimming shortened V by 8 bases and J by 3 bases, and 14 bases separated the two germline ends. The V gene's germline CDR1 is SGHAT and CDR2 FQDESV (reference sequence). CDR3: CASGRQNVYEQYF. As DNA, the CDR3 is TGTGCCAGCGGTCGCCAAAACGTCTACGAGCAGTACTTC.

The rearrangement links TRBV5-1 to TRBJ1-2; D perhaps matches TRBD1 (5 bases). The CDR3 length is 16 residues. Trimming pared 3 bases from V and 4 bases from J, leaving 19 bases between. Looked up from germline, CDR1 is SGHRS and CDR2 is YFSETQ. CDR3 DNA: TGCGCCAGCAGCTCCCAAGACAGTCCCACTGGCTATGGCTACACCTTC. Protein product: CASSSQDSPTGYGYTF.

Comments on this clone: Other DNA sequences in this specimen translate into the identical CDR3. The chain has TRBV4-1 and TRBJ1-4, with 7 bases that match TRBD1. The CDR3 runs 15 residues. Trimming removed 3 bases from V and 5 bases from J; junction bases left unmatched: 6. The germline V gene has CDR1 MGHRA and CDR2 YSYEKL. In nucleotides, the CDR3 is TGCGCCAGCAGCCAGGGCGGGACAGCGAATGAAAAACTGTTTTTT. This translates into CASSQGGTANEKLFF.

V usage is TRBV13 and J usage is TRBJ2-6, with D uncertain. Germline V gives CDR1 PRHDT, CDR2 FYEKMQ (reference sequence). The CDR3 extends over 16 amino acids. Trimming left V 0 bases short and J 4 bases short, with 10 bases between. The CDR3 DNA follows: TGTGCCAGCAGCTTAGGAGGCGCCCCCGGGGCCAACGTCCTGACTTTC. Translation gives CASSLGGAPGANVLTF.

The CDR3 protein is CASSLGGARLNTEAFF. The CDR3, as DNA: TGTGCCAGCAGCTTAGGCGGGGCCCGCTTGAACACTGAAGCTTTCTTT. V gene TRBV7-8 combines with J gene TRBJ1-1, with D possibly TRBD1 on 5 matching bases. The CDR3 runs to 16 residues. Germline V gene sequence: CDR1 SGHVS, CDR2 FQNEAQ. Trimming pared 1 base from V and 0 bases from J, leaving 12 bases between.

V and J are TRBV28 and TRBJ2-7; tentatively, D is TRBD1 (6 bases). V lost 5 bases and J lost 2, with 16 bases in between. CDR1 MDHEN and CDR2 SYDVKM come from the germline V gene. This CDR3 is 15 amino acids long. CDR3 amino acids: CASSPRGGQAYEQYF. Written as DNA, the CDR3 is TGTGCCAGCAGTCCGCGTGGGGGCCAGGCCTACGAGCAGTACTTC. Together with reference TRBV28 and TRBJ2-7, the CDR3 gives the full variable domain: DVKVTQSSRYLVKRTGEKVFLECVQDMDHENMFWYRQDPGLGLRLIYFSYDVKMKEKGDIPEGYSVSREKKERFSLILESASTNQTSMYLCASSPRGGQAYEQYFGPGTRLTVT.

The J gene is TRBJ1-6, the V gene TRBV4-1, with D possibly matching TRBD1 (5 bases). CDR3 length equals 17 residues. Germline CDR1 reads MGHRA; CDR2 reads YSYEKL. Trimming cost V 4 bases and J 0 bases, with 13 bases left between them. CDR3 in amino acids: CASSLGGGSSYNSPLHF. The CDR3 DNA is TGCGCCAGCAGCCTGGGCGGGGGGAGCTCCTATAATTCACCCCTCCACTTT.

This clone was recorded only once. This chain uses TRBV7-3 with TRBJ2-7, with D uncertain. Looked up from germline, CDR1 is SGHTA and CDR2 is FQGTGA. This CDR3 has 13 amino acids. Trimming took off 2 bases at V and 0 bases at J, with 5 bases between the two ends. This CDR3 reads CASSLGVSYEQYF. CDR3 sequence (DNA): TGTGCCAGCAGCTTAGGGGTCTCCTACGAGCAGTACTTC.

V gene TRBV29-1 combines with J gene TRBJ2-7, with D possibly TRBD2 on 5 matching bases. V lost 4 bases and J lost 5, with 21 bases in between. There are 15 residues in the CDR3. Looked up from germline, CDR1 is SQVTM and CDR2 is ANQGSEA. The CDR3 DNA follows: TGCAGCGTTGGTAATCGGCTAGCCGAGCTCCACGAGCAGTACTTC. Translated: CSVGNRLAELHEQYF.

The chain employs TRBV7-2 and TRBJ1-1; possibly TRBD1 for D (6 bases). V was clipped by 3 bases and J by 3 bases, with 11 bases between them. From germline, CDR1 is SGHTA and CDR2 FQGNSA. The CDR3 extends over 14 amino acids. The CDR3 nucleotides are TGTGCCAGCAGCTTCAGGGGAAAGGACACTGAAGCTTTCTTT. Amino acid sequence: CASSFRGKDTEAFF.

This chain uses TRBV6-1 with TRBJ1-5; unclear D gene. V was clipped by 4 bases and J by 0 bases, with 10 bases between them. Germline loops: CDR1 MNHNS, CDR2 SASEGT. The CDR3 runs 15 residues. DNA for the CDR3: TGTGCCAGCAGTGGCCAAAATCATAGCAATCAGCCCCAGCATTTT. Its protein product is CASSGQNHSNQPQHF.

This clone was found a few times. The DNA for the CDR3 is TGCGCCAGCAGCCAAGGGATGGGTGACACTGAAGCTTTCTTT. Its translation: CASSQGMGDTEAFF. The chain is built from TRBV4-3 and TRBJ1-1; no firm D call. V was trimmed by 1 base and J by 3 bases, leaving 9 bases between them. The V gene's germline CDR1 is LGHNA and CDR2 YSLEER. The CDR3 covers 14 residues.